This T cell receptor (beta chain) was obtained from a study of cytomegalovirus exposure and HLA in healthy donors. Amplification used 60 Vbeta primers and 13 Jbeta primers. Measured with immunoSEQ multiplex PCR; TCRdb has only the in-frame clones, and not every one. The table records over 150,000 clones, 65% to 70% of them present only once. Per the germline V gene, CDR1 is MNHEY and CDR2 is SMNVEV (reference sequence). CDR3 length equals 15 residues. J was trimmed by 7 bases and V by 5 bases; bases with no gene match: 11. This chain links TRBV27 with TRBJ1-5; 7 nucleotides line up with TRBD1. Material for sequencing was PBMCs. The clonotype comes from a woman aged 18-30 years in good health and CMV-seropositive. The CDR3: CASSPLITGEQPQHF. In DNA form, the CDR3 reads TGTGCCAGCAGTCCACTAATCACAGGGGAGCAGCCCCAGCATTTT.